The TCR beta chain under discussion was sequenced for a study of T cell responses to AZD1222 COVID-19 vaccine. General study results and limits: CD4 TCRs linked to vaccination spanned spike, dominating at 160-218 and 743-854.

Details on this clone: What it binds is unknown.

The CDR3 sequence is 13 residues long. Germline V gives CDR1 MNHEY, CDR2 SVGAGI. Trimming stripped 2 bases from V and 1 base from J, with 5 bases between. Repertoires were generated with immunoSEQ multiplex PCR, while TCRdb's copy carries only in-frame clones and drops some. The data contain about 59,000 clones, 84% of them singletons. The rearrangement joins TRBV6-5 to TRBJ1-1; unclear D gene. The TCR originated in an adult in good health. The material was peripheral blood, obtained on day 0 of AZD1222 vaccination. The CDR3 sequence is CASSYDGNTEAFF. In DNA form, the CDR3 reads TGTGCCAGCAGTTACGACGGGAACACTGAAGCTTTCTTT.